This entry describes one T cell receptor beta chain. Its target is unknown. The method was immunoSEQ multiplex PCR; TCRdb's version includes in-frame clones alone and lacks a portion of them. The table includes 80,000 to 95,000 clones, approximately 90% detected once. The analysis combined second doses at about 4 or about 12 weeks. The sample originates from a study of T cell responses to AZD1222 COVID-19 vaccine. General study findings and limits: None of the repertoires were sampled until the peak T cell response had passed. Among those given AZD1222, only 6 or 7 were seropositive at baseline. Clonal diversity may have been underestimated, and the donors were mostly white British, with more females than males.

The length of the CDR3 is 16 residues. CDR1 is MNHNS and CDR2 is SASEGT in the germline V gene. The V gene end was trimmed by 2 bases and the J gene end by 9 bases; junction bases not matched to a gene: 6. V and J are TRBV6-1 and TRBJ2-1; 14 bases line up with TRBD2. Source: peripheral blood, taken 28 days after the second AZD1222 dose. This receptor was taken from an adult who received the AZD1222 COVID-19 vaccine. CDR3 sequence (DNA): TGTGCCAGCAGTGAACGTAGACTAGCGGGGGGGAGTGAGCAGTTCTTC. Translated, it gives CASSERRLAGGSEQFF.